This T cell receptor (beta chain) was captured by sequencing in a study of shared clonotypes between healthy human individuals (TCRdb year 2020). In the study overall: Three men and a couple of women, aged 18 to 49 years, made up the cohort. Per donor, three plates each were used for CD4 naive and CD4 memory, two for CD8 naive, and one for CD8 memory. The study deeply sequenced blood TCR repertoires of several healthy adults to estimate repertoire size and the extent of clonotype sharing between individuals. To increase sequencing depth and limit assay-specific biases, TCR repertoire library preparation and sequencing were carried out by different laboratories using diverse techniques. Per donor, leukapheresis produced somewhere between about 0.8 and 9 billion PBMCs.

Study-wide findings and limitations: Sampling was restricted to blood, and TCR repertoires in tissues likely differ from the TCR repertoires found in blood. Around 5.4% of naive CD4, 3% to 4% of naive CD8, roughly 2.4% of memory CD4, and roughly 0.4% of memory CD8 clonotypes were shared across several donors. Estimated clonotype richness was generally larger for naive than for memory subsets. Even with the large sequencing depth, rarefaction of the sorted-subset datasets indicated that sequencing was incomplete. The small number of donors limited the genetic and exposure-history diversity represented. Compared with non-shared clonotypes, the clonotypes found in all four sorted-subset donors had higher generation probabilities. Based on pairwise subsampling, the degree of clonotype sharing among donors was expected to be affected by sequencing depth.

As concerns this clone: Its antigen target is currently unknown. Base quality data are lacking; no much larger clone is found one base away.

The CDR3 numbers 14 residues from cysteine through phenylalanine. Of all the DNA, just the CDR3 is kept, 42 bases in frame from base 1. Taken from the germline V gene, the CDR1 and CDR2 loops are SGHDT and YYEEEE. Clipping removes 1 base from V and 4 bases from J, with 2 as the unmatched junction base count. The donors were healthy, HIV-negative adults with no recently reported acute infections or vaccinations. Every donor was a Caucasian adult living in Nashville, Tennessee, USA. CD4+ T cells were enriched by magnetic negative selection; naive cells were then positively selected on CD45RA, and the negative fraction formed the memory subset. Blood was obtained by leukapheresis, after which PBMCs were separated by Ficoll-Histopaque density gradient centrifugation and cryopreserved in liquid nitrogen vapor phase. Analytical flow cytometry was used to check the purity and quantity of every magnetically sorted T cell population. From each sorted fraction, genomic DNA was isolated and quantified by UV absorbance on a Nanodrop 2000c.

Using the deep immunoSEQ assay, multiplex PCR amplified TCR CDR3 regions from genomic DNA. Extracted genomic DNA from each cell subset was spread evenly across all wells of several immunoSEQ 96-well plates, with each plate serving as a replicate. For sorted subsets, approximately 210 ng of genomic DNA, equivalent to about 30,000 T cell genomes, went into each replicate PCR. The purified libraries were quantified using a Qubit 3.0 fluorometer, sized with a Bioanalyzer 2100, and then quantified again using the KAPA Library Quantification kit. Each immunoSEQ 96-well plate was sequenced on its own single-read 150-cycle Illumina NextSeq 550 flow cell. Under the source paper's analysis protocol: Because only junctional sequences without quality scores were contained in the immunoSEQ output, filtering matching that applied to full-length reads could not be performed. To assign V/J genes and CDR3, sequences were annotated against IMGT germline references using PyIR, a Python wrapper for IgBLAST v1.9. Reads with weak V/J assignments (E-value above 1e-6), missing CDR3, stop codons, out-of-frame junctions, or ambiguous translated residues were removed. A V3J clonotype was defined by an identical inferred V gene, J gene, and CDR3 amino acid sequence. Percentage overlap between repertoires was calculated by dividing the number of shared unique clonotypes by the size of the smaller repertoire. RTK rarefaction, the Chao1 estimator, and Recon v2.1 estimates of unobserved clonotypes were used to assess repertoire richness. For all TCRbeta clonotypes obtained by the gDNA method from a handful of donors, generation probabilities were computed with OLGA. TCRdb re-hosts the immuneACCESS table, in-frame sequences only. Its copies lack some clones; in the studies checked, an unresolved V gene accounts for under half of them, and the cause for the rest is not known. That table furnishes V, J and clone size, whereas the DNA furnished D and trimming. In this sample the table shows roughly 1.5 million clones, 98% of which occur a single time. Roughly 0.45% of the sample comes from the top ten.

The clonotype was recovered from a man younger than 40 in good health. The chain is assembled from TRBV5-6 and TRBJ1-5; TRBD1 aligns with 7 central bases. The material sequenced was naive CD4+ T cells sorted from blood. The label giving this sample's cell subset or site can be read as: CD45RA+ positively selected. In nucleotides, the sequence is TGTGCCAGCAGCTTGACAGGGGTTAATCAGCCCCAGCATTTT. This sequence encodes CASSLTGVNQPQHF.